This T cell receptor beta chain was sequenced for a study of T cells after yellow fever vaccination. One entry per CDR3 protein, called by TCRdb with MiXCR from the 5' RACE reads. The sample contains about 99,000 distinct CDR3 sequences, roughly 5.8% of which appear only once. This clonotype occurred a few times. The target antigen is unknown. Study-wide points: Clonotypes found in both CD4 and CD8 compartments made up a small share. Reappearance after the booster was observed for most primary-vaccination clones (about 97% CD4, just over 85% CD8). It was the secondary response that reached its peak faster, day 5 versus 15, but it was weaker.

The clonotype was recovered from a man aged 18 to 29 who received the YFV17D yellow fever vaccine. This material consisted of CD8+ T cells sorted from PBMCs, taken 10 days after the yellow fever booster vaccination.

The CDR3 DNA reads as TGTGCCAGTAGTAAAAATCCAAGAGCGTATGAAGCTTTCTTT. Translating it yields CASSKNPRAYEAFF. The V and J genes are TRBV19 and TRBJ1-1; D is undetermined. The CDR3 has 14 amino acids. Germline CDR1 is LNHDA and CDR2 is SQIVND (reference sequence). Trimming pared 4 bases from V and 7 bases from J, leaving 16 bases between.